The 16 T cell receptor beta chains below all came from one sample that was sequenced in a study of blood T cell repertoires in COVID-19. Sequenced by immunoSEQ multiplex PCR; TCRdb stores in-frame clones only, minus some. The repertoire holds 180,000 or so clones, with around 82% as singletons. The sample taken for sequencing was peripheral blood. These receptors came from a woman aged 80 or over with acute or convalescent COVID-19.

The rearrangement joins TRBV11-2 to TRBJ2-3; D perhaps matches TRBD2 (7 bases). The CDR3 consists of 17 residues. The V and J ends lost 0 bases and 8 bases respectively, with 21 bases between them. From germline, CDR1 is SGHAT and CDR2 FQNNGV. CDR3 DNA sequence: TGTGCCAGCAGCTTAGATGTTGCGGGGGCCTCCTTCGTTACGCAGTATTTT. Protein product: CASSLDVAGASFVTQYF.

J is TRBJ1-2 and V is TRBV6-5; 7 positions match TRBD1. The length of the CDR3 is 13 residues. V shed 6 bases, J shed 7 bases, and the junction held 8 bases outside the gene matches. Germline loops: CDR1 MNHEY, CDR2 SVGAGI. The DNA for the CDR3 is TGTGCCAGCAGCCAACAGGGGACGAGTGGCTACACCTTC. Protein: CASSQQGTSGYTF.

This clone is termed medium-sized. V is TRBV4-1 and J is TRBJ2-2; TRBD1 aligns across 8 bases. J gave up 7 bases and V 4 bases, and 8 bases lay outside the gene matches. The CDR3 consists of 15 residues. Germline V lookup: CDR1 MGHRA, CDR2 YSYEKL. DNA of the CDR3: TGCGCCAGCAGCCCTGGACAGGGAGATGTCGGGGAGCTGTTTTTT. It translates to CASSPGQGDVGELFF.

This clone appeared a few times. The chain uses TRBV7-9 and TRBJ1-4; 9 bases match TRBD1. The CDR3 totals 18 residues. Germline-derived CDR1 and CDR2 are SEHNR and FQNEAQ (reference sequence). The trim removed 5 bases at V and 8 bases at J, leaving 18 bases unmatched. CDR3: CASSPGRFRTGEGEKLFF. Here the CDR3 DNA reads TGTGCCAGCAGCCCTGGCCGTTTTCGGACAGGGGAGGGGGAAAAACTGTTTTTT.

Only one count was recorded for this clone. The J gene is TRBJ2-7, the V gene TRBV28; D perhaps matches TRBD2 (6 bases). The CDR3 sequence is 14 residues long. Germline lookup yields CDR1 MDHEN and CDR2 SYDVKM. V gave up 6 bases and J gave up 1 base, with 13 bases separating them. The CDR3 is CASRGAGRSYEQYF. The DNA of the CDR3 is TGTGCCAGCAGGGGAGCGGGCCGGTCCTACGAGCAGTACTTC. Variable domain in full (rest from reference TRBV28 and TRBJ2-7): DVKVTQSSRYLVKRTGEKVFLECVQDMDHENMFWYRQDPGLGLRLIYFSYDVKMKEKGDIPEGYSVSREKKERFSLILESASTNQTSMYLCASRGAGRSYEQYFGPGTRLTVT.

The chain couples TRBV2 to TRBJ1-1, with 7 bases matching TRBD1. J lost 0 bases, V lost 6 bases, and 4 bases had no gene match. Germline CDR1 and CDR2: SNHLY and FYNNEI. The CDR3 sequence is 14 residues long. In nucleotides, the CDR3 is TGTGCCAGCAGGGGGGACAGCATGAACACTGAAGCTTTCTTT. Its translation: CASRGDSMNTEAFF. The complete variable domain, with remaining parts taken from reference TRBV2 and TRBJ1-1, reads EPEVTQTPSHQVTQMGQEVILRCVPISNHLYFYWYRQILGQKVEFLVSFYNNEISEKSEIFDDQFSVERPDGSNFTLKIRSTKLEDSAMYFCASRGDSMNTEAFFGQGTRLTVV.

The rearrangement joins TRBV5-4 to TRBJ2-7, with a possible D match to TRBD1 (6 bases). There are 15 residues in the CDR3. Germline V gives CDR1 SGHNT, CDR2 YYREEE (reference sequence). The V end was cut by 0 bases, the J end by 4 bases, with 14 bases between. CDR3 sequence reads: CASSLGTGWEYEQYF. CDR3 in DNA: TGTGCCAGCAGCTTGGGTACAGGGTGGGAGTACGAGCAGTACTTC.

This clone has only a few counts. J is TRBJ2-7 and V is TRBV7-9, with D perhaps TRBD2 (6 bases). CDR1 and CDR2 from the germline V gene are SEHNR and FQNEAQ (reference sequence). The V end lost 8 bases, the J end lost 4 bases, and 27 bases lay between the germline ends. The CDR3 sequence is 17 residues long. Here the CDR3 DNA reads TGTGCCAGCGACACCCACCGGGGGACTTCGGGCATTTACGAGCAGTACTTC. Protein: CASDTHRGTSGIYEQYF.

This clone occurred once. The DNA of the CDR3 is TGTGCCAGCTCACCAATTAGCGGGACTTCCTACAATGAGCAGTTCTTC. The encoded protein is CASSPISGTSYNEQFF. The chain couples TRBV18 to TRBJ2-1, with 8 nucleotides matching TRBD2. From germline, CDR1 is KGHSH and CDR2 LQKENI. Trimming took 2 bases from V and 1 from J; bases not matched to a gene: 4. This CDR3 region has 16 residues.

This rearrangement joins TRBV19 to TRBJ1-4; 9 bases are a match to TRBD1. This CDR3 spans 14 amino acids. Trimming took 5 bases from V and 7 from J; bases not matched to a gene: 5. Germline CDR1 LNHDA, CDR2 SQIVND (reference sequence). The CDR3 protein is CASSLTGGFEKLFF. The CDR3 DNA reads as TGTGCCAGTAGTCTGACAGGGGGATTTGAAAAACTGTTTTTT. The full variable domain, in which reference TRBV19 and TRBJ1-4 provide the parts outside the CDR3, is DGGITQSPKYLFRKEGQNVTLSCEQNLNHDAMYWYRQDPGQGLRLIYYSQIVNDFQKGDIAEGYSVSREKKESFPLTVTSAQKNPTAFYLCASSLTGGFEKLFFGSGTQLSVL.

The genes are TRBV7-9 and TRBJ2-5; tentative D call: TRBD1 (5 bases). V was shortened by 1 base and J by 4 bases, with 10 bases between the two germline ends. CDR1 is SEHNR, CDR2 FQNEAQ, per germline (reference sequence). The CDR3 is 14 residues long. The CDR3 loop is CASSLVQGGETQYF. Written as DNA, the CDR3 is TGTGCCAGCAGCTTAGTGCAGGGCGGAGAGACCCAGTACTTC.

This sequence joins TRBV5-1 and TRBJ1-2; D is unclear. This CDR3 has 13 residues. The V and J ends lost 4 bases and 8 bases respectively, with 15 bases between them. Germline CDR1 reads SGHRS; CDR2 reads YFSETQ. Here the CDR3 DNA reads TGCGCCAGCAGCCCGACGGCCGGGGAAGGCTACACCTTC. Its translation: CASSPTAGEGYTF.

This clone was found once. The chain couples TRBV15 to TRBJ2-7, with 7 bases identical to TRBD2. Germline V gene data show CDR1 as LNHNV and CDR2 as YYDKDF (reference sequence). With V trimmed by 5 bases and J by 2 bases, 3 bases remained unmatched. This CDR3 has 13 residues. DNA for the CDR3: TGTGCCACCAGCCGGGACTATACCTACGAGCAGTACTTC. It is translated as CATSRDYTYEQYF.

The chain couples TRBV24-1 to TRBJ2-5; D might be TRBD1 (6 bases). The CDR3 sequence is 15 residues long. V was shortened by 11 bases and J by 5 bases, with 23 bases between the two germline ends. The germline V gene encodes CDR1 KGHDR and CDR2 SFDVKD. CDR3 amino acids: CAILPLRAQGETQYF. CDR3 in DNA: TGTGCCATCTTACCCCTCCGGGCCCAGGGGGAGACCCAGTACTTC.

The chain is built from TRBV5-1 and TRBJ2-3; 8 bases line up with TRBD2. V was clipped by 2 bases and J by 6 bases; unmatched bases: 8. Germline assignment: CDR1 SGHRS and CDR2 YFSETQ. This CDR3 comprises 15 residues. Here the CDR3 reads CASSFGSGTSDTQYF. The CDR3 DNA sequence: TGCGCCAGCAGCTTCGGTAGCGGGACTTCGGATACGCAGTATTTT. The entire variable domain, with the rest obtained from reference TRBV5-1 and TRBJ2-3, is as follows: KAGVTQTPRYLIKTRGQQVTLSCSPISGHRSVSWYQQTPGQGLQFLFEYFSETQRNKGNFPGRFSGRQFSNSRSEMNVSTLELGDSALYLCASSFGSGTSDTQYFGPGTRLTVL.

The sample holds one count of this clone. This chain connects TRBV4-3 to TRBJ1-2, with D possibly being TRBD1 (5 bases). Per the germline V gene, CDR1 is LGHNA and CDR2 is YSLEER. This CDR3 has 15 residues. Trimming cost V 4 bases and J 2 bases, with 14 bases left between them. The CDR3 sequence: CASSRLRDSNYGYTF. In DNA, the CDR3 is TGCGCCAGCAGCCGGCTCAGGGATTCGAACTATGGCTACACCTTC.